This T cell receptor beta chain was recovered during a study of CD8 T cells in ankylosing spondylitis. Study-level results: Seemingly characteristic of ankylosing spondylitis blood was a TCR beta motif consisting of eight highly homologous variants. Certain motif variants had earlier been reported in reactive arthritis synovial fluid and blood.

A note on this clonotype: The antigen is unknown.

TCRdb re-derived calls from the 5' RACE reads in MiXCR, one entry per CDR3 protein. Among hundreds of thousands of distinct CDR3 sequences listed, roughly 10% were seen once. There are 13 residues in the CDR3. Germline V lookup: CDR1 MDHEN, CDR2 SYDVKM. Trimming left V 1 base short and J 2 bases short, with 6 bases between. The chain carries TRBV28 and TRBJ2-7; unclear D gene. This sequence was found in a male donor with ankylosing spondylitis. The sequenced sample was blood, either unsorted or a sorted T cell fraction (not recorded which). CDR3 nucleotide sequence: TGTGCCAGCAGTTTATATGGGACCTACGAGCAGTACTTC. It encodes CASSLYGTYEQYF.